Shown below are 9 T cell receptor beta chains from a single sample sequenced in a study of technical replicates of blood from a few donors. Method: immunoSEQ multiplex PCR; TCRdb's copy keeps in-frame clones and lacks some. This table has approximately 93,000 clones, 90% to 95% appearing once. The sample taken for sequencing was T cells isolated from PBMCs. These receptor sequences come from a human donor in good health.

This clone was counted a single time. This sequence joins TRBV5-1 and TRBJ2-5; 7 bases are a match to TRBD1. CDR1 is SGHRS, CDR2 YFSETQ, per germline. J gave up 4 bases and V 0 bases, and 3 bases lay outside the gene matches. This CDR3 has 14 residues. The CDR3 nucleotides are TGCGCCAGCAGCTTGGAGACAGGGACAGAGACCCAGTACTTC. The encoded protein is CASSLETGTETQYF.

As DNA, the CDR3 is TGTGCCAGCAGTTCAGAGGGACATACCCAAGAGACCCAGTACTTC. Translation: CASSSEGHTQETQYF. The chain has TRBV27 and TRBJ2-5; TRBD1 is a possible D gene (6 bases). This CDR3 is 15 amino acids long. Trimming removed 4 bases at V and 1 base at J, with 13 bases between. Germline CDR1 is MNHEY and CDR2 is SMNVEV (reference sequence).

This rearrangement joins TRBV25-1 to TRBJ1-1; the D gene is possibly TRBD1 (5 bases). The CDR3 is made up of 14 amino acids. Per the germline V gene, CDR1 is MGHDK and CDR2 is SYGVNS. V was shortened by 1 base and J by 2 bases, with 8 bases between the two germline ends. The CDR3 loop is CASSEWGGNTEAFF. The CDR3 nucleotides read TGTGCCAGCAGTGAATGGGGGGGAAACACTGAAGCTTTCTTT.

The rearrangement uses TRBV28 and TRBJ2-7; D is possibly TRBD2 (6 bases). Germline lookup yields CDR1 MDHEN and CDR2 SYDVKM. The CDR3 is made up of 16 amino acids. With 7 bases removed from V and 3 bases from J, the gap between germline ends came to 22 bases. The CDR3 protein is CASNPAGGLLYYEQYF. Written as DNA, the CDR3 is TGTGCCAGCAACCCCGCTGGAGGGCTCCTATACTACGAGCAGTACTTC.

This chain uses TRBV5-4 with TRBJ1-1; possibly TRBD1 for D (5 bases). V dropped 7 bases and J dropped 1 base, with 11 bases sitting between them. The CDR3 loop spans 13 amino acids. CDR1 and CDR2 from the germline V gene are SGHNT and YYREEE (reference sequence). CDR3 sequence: CASGGDGNTEAFF. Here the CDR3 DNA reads TGTGCCAGCGGCGGGGACGGGAACACTGAAGCTTTCTTT.

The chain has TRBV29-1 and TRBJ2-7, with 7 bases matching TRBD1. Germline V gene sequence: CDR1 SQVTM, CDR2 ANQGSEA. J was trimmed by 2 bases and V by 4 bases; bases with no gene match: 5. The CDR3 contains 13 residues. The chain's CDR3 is CSVGEGAAYEQYF. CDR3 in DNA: TGCAGCGTTGGAGAGGGGGCGGCCTACGAGCAGTACTTC.

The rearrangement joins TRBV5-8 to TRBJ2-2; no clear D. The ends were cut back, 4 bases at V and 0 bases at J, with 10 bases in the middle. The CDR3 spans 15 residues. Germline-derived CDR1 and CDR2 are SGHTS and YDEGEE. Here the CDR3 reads CASSRGIANTGELFF. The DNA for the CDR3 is TGTGCCAGCAGCCGCGGAATCGCGAACACCGGGGAGCTGTTTTTT.

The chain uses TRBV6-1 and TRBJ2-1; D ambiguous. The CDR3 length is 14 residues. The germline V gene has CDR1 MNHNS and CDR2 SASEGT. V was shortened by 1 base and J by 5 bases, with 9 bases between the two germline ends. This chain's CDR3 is CASSEEFSHNEQFF. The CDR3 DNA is TGTGCCAGCAGTGAAGAATTTAGCCACAATGAGCAGTTCTTC.

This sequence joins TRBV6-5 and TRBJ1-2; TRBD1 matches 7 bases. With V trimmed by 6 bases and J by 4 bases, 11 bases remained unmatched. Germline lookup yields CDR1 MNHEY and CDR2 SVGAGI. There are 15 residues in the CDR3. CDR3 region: CASSQLGGGTYGYTF. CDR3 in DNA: TGTGCCAGCAGCCAACTCGGAGGGGGCACCTATGGCTACACCTTC.